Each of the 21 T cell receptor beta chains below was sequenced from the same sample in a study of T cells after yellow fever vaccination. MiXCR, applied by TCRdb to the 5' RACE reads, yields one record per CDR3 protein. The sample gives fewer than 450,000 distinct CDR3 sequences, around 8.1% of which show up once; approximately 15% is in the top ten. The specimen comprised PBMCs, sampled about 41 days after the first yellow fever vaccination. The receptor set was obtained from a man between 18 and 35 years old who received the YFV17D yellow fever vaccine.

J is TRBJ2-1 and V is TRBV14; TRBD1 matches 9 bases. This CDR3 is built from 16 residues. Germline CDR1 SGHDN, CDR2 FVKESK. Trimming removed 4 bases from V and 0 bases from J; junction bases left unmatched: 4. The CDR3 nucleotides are TGTGCCAGCAGCCGGACAGGGGACCCCTCCTACAATGAGCAGTTCTTC. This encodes CASSRTGDPSYNEQFF.

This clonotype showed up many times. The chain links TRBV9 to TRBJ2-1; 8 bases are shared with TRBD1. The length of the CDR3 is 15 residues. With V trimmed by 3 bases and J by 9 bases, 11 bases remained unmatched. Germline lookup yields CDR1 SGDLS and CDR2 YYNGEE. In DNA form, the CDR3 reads TGTGCCAGCAGCGGTCTTGCTACAGGGGGTGGTGAGCAGTTCTTC. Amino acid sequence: CASSGLATGGGEQFF.

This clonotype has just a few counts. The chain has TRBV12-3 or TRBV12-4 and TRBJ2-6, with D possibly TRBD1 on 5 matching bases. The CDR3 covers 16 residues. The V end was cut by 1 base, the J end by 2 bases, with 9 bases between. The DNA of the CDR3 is TGTGCCAGCAGTTTAGACCCAGGGACTGGGGCCAACGTCCTGACTTTC. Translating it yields CASSLDPGTGANVLTF.

CDR3 bases: TGCAGTGCTCCTAAAGGGAGAAACACTGAAGCTTTCTTT. This translates into CSAPKGRNTEAFF. The J gene is TRBJ1-1, the V gene TRBV20-1; no definite D call. The germline CDR1 and CDR2 sequences are DFQATT and SNEGSKA (reference sequence). CDR3 length: 13 amino acids. With 5 bases removed from V and 2 bases from J, the gap between germline ends came to 12 bases.

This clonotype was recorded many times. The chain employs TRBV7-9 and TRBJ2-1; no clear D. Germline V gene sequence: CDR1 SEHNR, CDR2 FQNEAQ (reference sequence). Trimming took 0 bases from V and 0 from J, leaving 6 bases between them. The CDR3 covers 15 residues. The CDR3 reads CASSLAESSYNEQFF. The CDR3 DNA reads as TGTGCCAGCAGCTTAGCGGAGAGCTCCTACAATGAGCAGTTCTTC.

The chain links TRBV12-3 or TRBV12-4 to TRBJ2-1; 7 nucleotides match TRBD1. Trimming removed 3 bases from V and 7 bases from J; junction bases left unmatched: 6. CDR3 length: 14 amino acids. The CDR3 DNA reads TGTGCCAGCAGTTTTAGAGAGGGGGCAAATGAGCAGTTCTTC. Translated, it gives CASSFREGANEQFF.

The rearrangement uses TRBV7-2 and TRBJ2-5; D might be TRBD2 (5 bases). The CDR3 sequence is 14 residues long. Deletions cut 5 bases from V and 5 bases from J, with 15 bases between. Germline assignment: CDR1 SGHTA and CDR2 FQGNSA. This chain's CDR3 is CASSTLGVSETQYF. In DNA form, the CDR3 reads TGTGCCAGCAGCACACTCGGGGTGTCGGAGACCCAGTACTTC.

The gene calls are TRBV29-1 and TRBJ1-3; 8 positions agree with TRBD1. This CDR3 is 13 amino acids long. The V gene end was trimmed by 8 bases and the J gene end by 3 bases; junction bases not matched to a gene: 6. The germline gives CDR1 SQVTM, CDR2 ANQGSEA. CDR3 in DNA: TGCAGCATGACGACAGGGGTTGGAAACACCATATATTTT. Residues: CSMTTGVGNTIYF.

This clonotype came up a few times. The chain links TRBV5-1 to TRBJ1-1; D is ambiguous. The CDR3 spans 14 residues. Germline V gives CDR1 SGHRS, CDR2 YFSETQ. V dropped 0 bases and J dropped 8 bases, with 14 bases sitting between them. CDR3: CASSLERVSGEAFF. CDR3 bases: TGCGCCAGCAGCTTGGAGAGGGTATCAGGAGAAGCTTTCTTT.

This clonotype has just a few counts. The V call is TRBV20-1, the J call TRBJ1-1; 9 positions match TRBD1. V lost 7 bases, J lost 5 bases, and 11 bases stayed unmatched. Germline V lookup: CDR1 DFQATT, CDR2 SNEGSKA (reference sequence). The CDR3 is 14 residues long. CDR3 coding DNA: TGCAGTGTTCCGGACAGGGGACTTTGGACTGAAGCTTTCTTT. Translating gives CSVPDRGLWTEAFF.

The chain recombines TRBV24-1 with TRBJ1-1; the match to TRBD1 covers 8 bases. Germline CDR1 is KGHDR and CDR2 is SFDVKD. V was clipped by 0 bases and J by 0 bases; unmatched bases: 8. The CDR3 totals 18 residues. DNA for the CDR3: TGTGCCACCAGTGATTTGGCGGCAGGGGGCGGTTTGAACACTGAAGCTTTCTTT. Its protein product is CATSDLAAGGGLNTEAFF.

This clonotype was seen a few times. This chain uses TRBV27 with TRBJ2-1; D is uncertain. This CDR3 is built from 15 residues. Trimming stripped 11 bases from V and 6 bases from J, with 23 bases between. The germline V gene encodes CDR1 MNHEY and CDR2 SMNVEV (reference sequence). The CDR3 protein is CAAGRAAGLLNEQFF. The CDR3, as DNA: TGTGCCGCTGGACGGGCCGCTGGCCTCCTCAATGAGCAGTTCTTC.

The DNA of the CDR3 is TGTGCCACCAGCTTCCAACTGGCTCAGCCCCAGCATTTT. Translated: CATSFQLAQPQHF. V usage is TRBV15 and J usage is TRBJ1-5; D gene ambiguous. Germline CDR1 reads LNHNV; CDR2 reads YYDKDF (reference sequence). The CDR3 consists of 13 residues. The V gene lost 5 bases and the J gene lost 6 bases, with 11 bases spanning the gap.

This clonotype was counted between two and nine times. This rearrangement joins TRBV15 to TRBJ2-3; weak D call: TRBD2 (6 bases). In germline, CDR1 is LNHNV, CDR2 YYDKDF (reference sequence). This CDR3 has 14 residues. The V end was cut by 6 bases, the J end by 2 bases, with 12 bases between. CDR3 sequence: CATREGADTDTQYF. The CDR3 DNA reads TGTGCCACCAGGGAGGGAGCTGACACAGATACGCAGTATTTT.

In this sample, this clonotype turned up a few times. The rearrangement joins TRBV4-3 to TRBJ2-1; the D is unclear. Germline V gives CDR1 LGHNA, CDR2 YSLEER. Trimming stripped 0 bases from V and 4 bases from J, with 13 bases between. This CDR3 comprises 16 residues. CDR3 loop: CASSQDGAPEYNEQFF. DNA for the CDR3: TGCGCCAGCAGCCAAGATGGAGCACCCGAATACAATGAGCAGTTCTTC.

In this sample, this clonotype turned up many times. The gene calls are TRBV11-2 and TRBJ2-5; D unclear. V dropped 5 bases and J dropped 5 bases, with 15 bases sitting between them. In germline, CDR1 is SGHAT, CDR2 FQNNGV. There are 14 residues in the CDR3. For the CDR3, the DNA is TGTGCCAGCAGCGGAGCTACGGTGGGGGAGACCCAGTACTTC. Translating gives CASSGATVGETQYF.

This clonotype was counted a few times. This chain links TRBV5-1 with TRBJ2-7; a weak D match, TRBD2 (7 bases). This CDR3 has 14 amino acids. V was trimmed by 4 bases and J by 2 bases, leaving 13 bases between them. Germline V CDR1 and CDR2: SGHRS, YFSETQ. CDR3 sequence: CASSQAGAPYEQYV. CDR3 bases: TGCGCCAGCAGCCAGGCGGGGGCCCCCTACGAGCAGTACGTC.

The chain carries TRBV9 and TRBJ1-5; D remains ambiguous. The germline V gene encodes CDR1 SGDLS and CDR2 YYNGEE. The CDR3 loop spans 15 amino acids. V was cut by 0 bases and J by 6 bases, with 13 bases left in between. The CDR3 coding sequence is TGTGCCAGCAGCGTAGGGGCATCCTTGGGTCAGCCCCAGCATTTT. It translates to CASSVGASLGQPQHF.

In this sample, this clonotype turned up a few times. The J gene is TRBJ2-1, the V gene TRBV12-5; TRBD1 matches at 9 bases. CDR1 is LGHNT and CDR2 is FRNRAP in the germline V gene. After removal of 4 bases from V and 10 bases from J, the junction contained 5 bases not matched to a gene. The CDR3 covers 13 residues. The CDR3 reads CASGSTGGGEQFF. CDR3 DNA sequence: TGTGCTAGTGGTTCGACAGGGGGTGGGGAGCAGTTCTTC. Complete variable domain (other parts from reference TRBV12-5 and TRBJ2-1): DARVTQTPRHKVTEMGQEVTMRCQPILGHNTVFWYRQTMMQGLELLAYFRNRAPLDDSGMPKDRFSAEMPDATLATLKIQPSEPRDSAVYFCASGSTGGGEQFFGPGTRLTVL.

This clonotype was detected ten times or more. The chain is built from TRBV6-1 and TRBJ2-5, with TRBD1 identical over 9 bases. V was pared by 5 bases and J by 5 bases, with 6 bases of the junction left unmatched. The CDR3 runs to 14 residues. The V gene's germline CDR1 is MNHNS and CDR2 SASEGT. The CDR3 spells CASSLTGGFETQYF. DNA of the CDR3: TGTGCCAGCAGTCTAACAGGGGGCTTTGAGACCCAGTACTTC.

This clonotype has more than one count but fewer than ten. The CDR3 is CASSLQPGGGYNEQFF. CDR3 DNA sequence: TGTGCCAGCAGCCTACAGCCAGGCGGGGGATACAATGAGCAGTTCTTC. The genes are TRBV7-2 and TRBJ2-1; TRBD2 aligns across 7 bases. V shed 5 bases and J 4 bases; nucleotides not matched to a gene: 11. This CDR3 is 16 amino acids long. Germline V gene data show CDR1 as SGHTA and CDR2 as FQGNSA.